This TCR beta chain is drawn from a study of monozygotic twins with inflammatory bowel disease. The CDR3 contains 16 residues. CDR1 and CDR2 from the germline V gene are SGHTA and FQGNSA. TCRdb reprocessed the 5' RACE reads and reports one entry per CDR3 protein, with no DNA. The data include roughly 100,000 distinct CDR3 sequences; the top ten clones carry under 2.5%. This chain connects TRBV7-2 to TRBJ1-1. The source of this sequence is a human donor with ulcerative colitis or Crohn's disease, or a healthy co-twin of an affected twin (not recorded which). The source material was blood. This CDR3 reads CASSPFLGTRPPEAFF.